The 27 T cell receptor beta chains reported below all come from one sample, sequenced in a study of cytomegalovirus exposure and HLA in healthy donors. The primer mix had 60 Vbeta and 13 Jbeta primers. TCRdb's copy holds only in-frame clones and misses some; the assay was immunoSEQ multiplex PCR. The table has tens of thousands of clones, approximately 75% seen once. Sample: PBMCs. These receptors came from a middle-aged woman in good health and CMV-seropositive.

The chain couples TRBV5-6 to TRBJ2-6; no clear D gene. Germline CDR1 is SGHDT and CDR2 is YYEEEE. Trimming removed 2 bases at V and 0 bases at J, with 6 bases between. CDR3 length equals 15 residues. CDR3 nucleotide sequence: TGTGCCAGCAGCTTTTGGGCCTCTGGGGCCAACGTCCTGACTTTC. As protein: CASSFWASGANVLTF. Full variable domain (rest looked up from reference TRBV5-6 and TRBJ2-6): DAGVTQSPTHLIKTRGQQVTLRCSPKSGHDTVSWYQQALGQGPQFIFQYYEEEERQRGNFPDRFSGHQFPNYSSELNVNALLLGDSALYLCASSFWASGANVLTFGAGSRLTVL.

This chain joins TRBV9 and TRBJ2-5; D not resolved. This CDR3 has 16 residues. With 3 bases removed from V and 4 bases from J, the gap between germline ends came to 19 bases. CDR1 SGDLS and CDR2 YYNGEE come from the germline V gene. The CDR3 region is CASSATPDDMGETQYF. DNA for the CDR3: TGTGCCAGCAGCGCTACTCCCGATGACATGGGAGAGACCCAGTACTTC.

The rearrangement links TRBV7-9 to TRBJ1-6, with D unresolved. The CDR3 spans 13 residues. The V end lost 7 bases, the J end lost 6 bases, and 10 bases lay between the germline ends. CDR1 and CDR2 from the germline V gene are SEHNR and FQNEAQ (reference sequence). The DNA of the CDR3 is TGTGCCAGCACCAAACATGGTAATTCACCCCTCCACTTT. Protein product: CASTKHGNSPLHF.

This clone was recorded once. The rearrangement uses TRBV7-8 and TRBJ1-2; 10 bases are shared with TRBD1. Germline CDR1 SGHVS, CDR2 FQNEAQ. This CDR3 comprises 14 residues. J gave up 4 bases and V 5 bases, and 4 bases lay outside the gene matches. The CDR3 here is CASSPRDRGYGYTF. The CDR3 nucleotides are TGTGCCAGCAGCCCGCGGGACAGGGGCTATGGCTACACCTTC. Filled out from reference TRBV7-8 and TRBJ1-2, the complete variable domain reads GAGVSQSPRYKVAKRGQDVALRCDPISGHVSLFWYQQALGQGPEFLTYFQNEAQLDKSGLPSDRFFAERPEGSVSTLKIQRTQQEDSAVYLCASSPRDRGYGYTFGSGTRLTVV.

V and J are TRBV27 and TRBJ2-5; 16 bases align to TRBD2. This CDR3 comprises 17 residues. With V trimmed by 6 bases and J by 5 bases, 9 bases remained unmatched. In germline, CDR1 is MNHEY, CDR2 SMNVEV (reference sequence). The CDR3 loop reads CASSLLGTSGGAETQYF. For the CDR3, the DNA is TGTGCCAGCAGCCTTCTAGGGACTAGCGGGGGGGCCGAGACCCAGTACTTC.

This clone has just a few counts. The chain has TRBV6-5 and TRBJ2-1; weak D call: TRBD2 (5 bases). The CDR3 consists of 13 residues. Germline CDR1 and CDR2: MNHEY and SVGAGI. The germline V and J ends were trimmed by 7 bases and 3 bases, with 10 bases remaining between them. This CDR3 reads CASKSDYYNEQFF. DNA for the CDR3: TGTGCCAGCAAGTCCGACTACTACAATGAGCAGTTCTTC.

The chain links TRBV5-1 to TRBJ2-7; 9 bases match TRBD1. The V segment lost 2 bases and the J segment 5 bases; nucleotides outside the gene matches: 8. This CDR3 region has 15 residues. CDR1 SGHRS and CDR2 YFSETQ come from the germline V gene. CDR3 amino acids: CASSFPGTGTNEQYF. CDR3 nucleotides: TGCGCCAGCAGCTTTCCCGGGACAGGGACTAACGAGCAGTACTTC.

Only a few counts were recorded for this clone. The V call is TRBV18, the J call TRBJ1-4; 10 nucleotides line up with TRBD1. This CDR3 has 16 amino acids. V shed 2 bases, J shed 7 bases, and the junction held 7 bases outside the gene matches. Germline V gene sequence: CDR1 KGHSH, CDR2 LQKENI. The CDR3 reads CASSPSLDRGGEKLFF. The CDR3 nucleotides are TGTGCCAGCTCACCATCTCTGGACAGGGGGGGTGAAAAACTGTTTTTT.

The rearrangement uses TRBV6-6 and TRBJ2-7, with 8 positions matching TRBD1. CDR1 is MNHNY and CDR2 is SVGAGI in the germline V gene (reference sequence). This CDR3 contains 14 residues. The V gene end was trimmed by 8 bases and the J gene end by 5 bases; junction bases not matched to a gene: 11. This chain's CDR3 is CASPPDRGYDEQYF. As DNA, the CDR3 is TGTGCCAGCCCACCAGACAGGGGTTATGACGAGCAGTACTTC.

The genes are TRBV5-6 and TRBJ2-5, with 12 bases that match TRBD2. In germline, CDR1 is SGHDT, CDR2 YYEEEE. CDR3 length equals 14 residues. Trimming took 3 bases from V and 4 from J; bases not matched to a gene: 1. The DNA of the CDR3 is TGTGCCAGCAGCTCGACTAGCGGGGGAGAGACCCAGTACTTC. This encodes CASSSTSGGETQYF.

V is TRBV27 and J is TRBJ2-2; no reliable D call. Germline-derived CDR1 and CDR2 are MNHEY and SMNVEV (reference sequence). The CDR3 totals 13 residues. The V end lost 1 base, the J end lost 6 bases, and 6 bases lay between the germline ends. CDR3 DNA: TGTGCCAGCAGTTTATACATCCCCGGGGAGCTGTTTTTT. This gives the protein CASSLYIPGELFF.

This clone was seen a handful of times. The CDR3 sequence is CASSRASGAYNEQFF. The CDR3 DNA is TGTGCCAGCAGCCGCGCTAGCGGGGCATACAATGAGCAGTTCTTC. The genes are TRBV6-5 and TRBJ2-1; 9 positions match TRBD2. The junction had 7 bases not matched to a gene; V was cut back by 6 bases and J by 4 bases. The CDR3 contains 15 residues. Germline loops: CDR1 MNHEY, CDR2 SVGAGI.

This sequence joins TRBV6-5 and TRBJ1-2; D ambiguous. V lost 4 bases and J lost 2, with 14 bases in between. CDR3 length: 15 amino acids. CDR1 and CDR2 (germline): MNHEY, SVGAGI. CDR3: CASSFRPHLNYGYTF. The CDR3 DNA sequence: TGTGCCAGCAGTTTCAGGCCCCATCTCAACTATGGCTACACCTTC.

The chain couples TRBV7-9 to TRBJ1-1; 7 nucleotides agree with TRBD1. V lost 3 bases to trimming and J lost 1 base; unmatched junction nucleotides: 5. The V gene's germline CDR1 is SEHNR and CDR2 FQNEAQ (reference sequence). The CDR3 covers 15 residues. This CDR3 is CASSFPDRENTEAFF. The CDR3 DNA is TGTGCCAGCAGCTTCCCCGACAGGGAGAACACTGAAGCTTTCTTT.

This clone has a handful of counts. The chain employs TRBV5-6 and TRBJ2-3, with no clear D. Germline V gene data show CDR1 as SGHDT and CDR2 as YYEEEE. V shed 0 bases and J shed 4 bases, with 12 bases lying between them. The length of the CDR3 is 15 residues. This chain's CDR3 is CASSLGVTTADTQYF. For the CDR3, the DNA is TGTGCCAGCAGCTTGGGAGTCACTACGGCAGATACGCAGTATTTT.

The rearrangement uses TRBV27 and TRBJ2-7; the match to TRBD2 covers 9 bases. CDR1 MNHEY and CDR2 SMNVEV come from the germline V gene (reference sequence). This CDR3 spans 15 amino acids. The trim removed 6 bases at V and 3 bases at J, leaving 9 bases unmatched. CDR3 amino acids: CASRTRLADNYEQYF. The DNA of the CDR3 is TGTGCCAGCAGGACCCGACTAGCGGACAACTACGAGCAGTACTTC.

The rearrangement uses TRBV6-6 and TRBJ1-5; D might be TRBD1 (6 bases). The CDR3 consists of 15 residues. Trimming cost V 0 bases and J 1 base, with 7 bases left between them. Germline V gives CDR1 MNHNY, CDR2 SVGAGI (reference sequence). The CDR3 sequence: CASSYSTGSNQPQHF. DNA of the CDR3: TGTGCCAGCAGTTACTCCACAGGGAGCAATCAGCCCCAGCATTTT.

The rearrangement joins TRBV5-4 to TRBJ2-5; 8 bases fit TRBD1. V was clipped by 3 bases and J by 5 bases; unmatched bases: 6. Germline V lookup: CDR1 SGHNT, CDR2 YYREEE (reference sequence). This CDR3 contains 14 residues. The CDR3 nucleotides read TGTGCCAGCAGCTCCGGACAGGGAATGGAGACCCAGTACTTC. Amino acid sequence: CASSSGQGMETQYF. Together with reference TRBV5-4 and TRBJ2-5, the CDR3 gives the full variable domain: ETGVTQSPTHLIKTRGQQVTLRCSSQSGHNTVSWYQQALGQGPQFIFQYYREEENGRGNFPPRFSGLQFPNYSSELNVNALELDDSALYLCASSSGQGMETQYFGPGTRLLVL.

Only one count was recorded for this clone. The chain uses TRBV2 and TRBJ2-5; TRBD1 matches at 7 bases. The CDR3 spans 13 residues. V trimming: 10 bases; J trimming: 1 base; junction bases outside the gene matches: 6. Germline V CDR1 and CDR2: SNHLY, FYNNEI. The CDR3 DNA reads TGTGCCACCCGTAGGGGGCTCCAAGAGACCCAGTACTTC. Translated, it gives CATRRGLQETQYF.

J is TRBJ2-3 and V is TRBV6-5; D is perhaps TRBD1 (7 bases). Germline V lookup: CDR1 MNHEY, CDR2 SVGAGI. CDR3 length equals 15 residues. The V end lost 4 bases, the J end lost 1 base, and 12 bases lay between the germline ends. CDR3 residues: CASSSRGVGTDTQYF. CDR3 sequence (DNA): TGTGCCAGCAGTTCCAGGGGGGTTGGCACAGATACGCAGTATTTT.

The chain has TRBV7-2 and TRBJ1-1, with 7 bases lining up with TRBD1. Germline values: CDR1 SGHTA, CDR2 FQGNSA. The CDR3 loop spans 13 amino acids. Trimming cost V 3 bases and J 5 bases; bases outside gene matches: 3. The CDR3 coding sequence is TGTGCCAGCAGCTTTACAGGGGTGACTGAAGCTTTCTTT. Its protein product is CASSFTGVTEAFF.

The count of this clone is one. This sequence joins TRBV30 and TRBJ1-2, with 7 bases matching TRBD1. The length of the CDR3 is 16 residues. V lost 1 base, J lost 0 bases, and 8 bases stayed unmatched. Per the germline V gene, CDR1 is GTSNPN and CDR2 is SVGIG (reference sequence). This chain's CDR3 is CAWSGKDRPTNYGYTF. As DNA, the CDR3 is TGTGCCTGGAGTGGAAAGGACAGGCCTACTAACTATGGCTACACCTTC.

The chain uses TRBV2 and TRBJ1-2; D not certain. The germline V and J ends were trimmed by 8 bases and 4 bases, with 17 bases remaining between them. Per germline, CDR1 SNHLY and CDR2 FYNNEI. This CDR3 region has 14 residues. The CDR3 region is CASAWRKEVYGYTF. In DNA, the CDR3 is TGTGCCAGCGCCTGGAGGAAGGAGGTCTATGGCTACACCTTC.

With respect to this clone: A junction boundary mismatches the germline segment, possibly from a read error. The rearrangement links TRBV7-9 to TRBJ2-1, with D perhaps TRBD2 (6 bases). This CDR3 is 13 amino acids long. The germline V gene has CDR1 SEHNR and CDR2 FQNEAQ (reference sequence). For the CDR3, the DNA is TGTTCCAGCAGTGGGACTGTCTACAATGAGCAGTTCTTC. Amino acid sequence: CSSSGTVYNEQFF.

The gene calls are TRBV4-2 and TRBJ1-4; 11 positions agree with TRBD1. The V gene end was trimmed by 2 bases and the J gene end by 8 bases; junction bases not matched to a gene: 4. CDR1 LGHNA and CDR2 YNFKEQ come from the germline V gene. The CDR3 totals 15 residues. The CDR3 spells CASSQLGTGGEKLFF. The CDR3 bases are TGTGCCAGCAGCCAACTCGGGACAGGGGGAGAAAAACTGTTTTTT.

CDR3 sequence: CASVLWQTTNEKLFF. The CDR3 DNA is TGTGCCAGCGTCCTCTGGCAGACAACTAATGAAAAACTGTTTTTT. The genes are TRBV5-6 and TRBJ1-4; D uncertain. This CDR3 region has 15 residues. Germline V CDR1 and CDR2: SGHDT, YYEEEE. The V end was cut by 7 bases, the J end by 0 bases, with 13 bases between.

The rearrangement joins TRBV7-9 to TRBJ1-1, with D hard to call. The CDR3 covers 12 residues. Germline CDR1 SEHNR, CDR2 FQNEAQ (reference sequence). The germline V and J ends were trimmed by 2 bases and 2 bases, with 3 bases remaining between them. The CDR3 reads CASSLYNTEAFF. In nucleotides, the CDR3 is TGTGCCAGCAGCTTATATAACACTGAAGCTTTCTTT.